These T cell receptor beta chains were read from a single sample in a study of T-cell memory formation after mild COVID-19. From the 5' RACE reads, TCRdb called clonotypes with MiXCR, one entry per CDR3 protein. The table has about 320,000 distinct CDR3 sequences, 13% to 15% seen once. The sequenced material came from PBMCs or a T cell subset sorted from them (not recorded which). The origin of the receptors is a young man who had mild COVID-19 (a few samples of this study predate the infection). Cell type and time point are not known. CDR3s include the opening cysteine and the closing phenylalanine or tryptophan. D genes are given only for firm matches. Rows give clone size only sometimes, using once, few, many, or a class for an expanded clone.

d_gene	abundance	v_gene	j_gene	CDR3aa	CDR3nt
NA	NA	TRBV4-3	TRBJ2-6	CASSTPQGSGANVLTF	TGCGCCAGCAGCACCCCACAGGGCTCTGGGGCCAACGTCCTGACTTTC
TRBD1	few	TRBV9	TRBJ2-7	CASSPPYGQGSEQYF	TGTGCCAGCAGCCCGCCGTACGGACAGGGGTCCGAGCAGTACTTC
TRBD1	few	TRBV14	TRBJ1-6	CASSRYQGQATNSPLHF	TGTGCCAGCAGCCGCTACCAAGGACAGGCCACAAATTCACCCCTCCACTTT
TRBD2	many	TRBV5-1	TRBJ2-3	CASSPWVAGGTDTQYF	TGCGCCAGCAGCCCTTGGGTAGCGGGGGGCACAGATACGCAGTATTTT
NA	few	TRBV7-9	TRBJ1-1	CASRFGGVDSEAFF	TGTGCCAGCAGATTCGGAGGGGTAGACTCTGAAGCTTTCTTT
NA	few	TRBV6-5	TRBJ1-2	CATKGTAYRTNYGYTF	TGTGCCACCAAGGGGACCGCCTATCGAACTAACTATGGCTACACCTTC
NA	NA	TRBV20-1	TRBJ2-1	CSARDRGNYNEQFF	TGCAGTGCTAGAGATCGCGGGAACTACAATGAGCAGTTCTTC
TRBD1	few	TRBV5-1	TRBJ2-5	CASRGWLRGPSEETQYF	TGCGCCAGCAGGGGTTGGCTCAGGGGGCCTTCCGAGGAGACCCAGTACTTC
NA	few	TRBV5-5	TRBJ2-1	CASRSETGSREFF	TGTGCCAGCAGATCCGAAACAGGGTCCCGGGAGTTCTTC
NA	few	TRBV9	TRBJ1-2	CASSGQSPPTF	TGTGCCAGCAGCGGGCAATCCCCTCCCACCTTC
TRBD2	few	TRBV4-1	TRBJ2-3	CASSQGWGGARDTQYF	TGCGCCAGCAGCCAAGGGTGGGGAGGGGCGAGGGATACGCAGTATTTT
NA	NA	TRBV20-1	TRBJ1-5	CSASLLTGNQPQHF	TGCAGTGCTAGCCTATTAACAGGGAATCAGCCCCAGCATTTT
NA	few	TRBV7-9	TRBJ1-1	CASSSQGRMVDTEAFF	TGTGCCAGCAGCTCACAGGGACGTATGGTTGACACTGAAGCTTTCTTT
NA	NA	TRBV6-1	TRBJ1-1	CASSEGGARREAFF	TGTGCCAGCAGTGAAGGCGGGGCCCGCCGTGAAGCTTTCTTT
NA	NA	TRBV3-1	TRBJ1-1	CASSHVRVGTEAFF	TGTGCCAGCAGCCACGTAAGGGTCGGCACTGAAGCTTTCTTT
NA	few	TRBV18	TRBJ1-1	CASSAGRNTEAFF	TGTGCCAGCTCCGCAGGGAGGAACACTGAAGCTTTCTTT
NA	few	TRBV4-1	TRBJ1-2	CASSQATLVRGGYTF	TGCGCCAGCAGCCAAGCGACCCTCGTGAGGGGCGGCTACACCTTC
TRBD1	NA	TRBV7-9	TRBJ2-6	CASSPQGVQGTGANVLTF	TGTGCCAGCAGCCCCCAGGGGGTACAGGGGACTGGGGCCAACGTCCTGACTTTC
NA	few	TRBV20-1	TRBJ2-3	CSAWGLTDTQYF	TGCAGTGCTTGGGGCCTCACAGATACGCAGTATTTT
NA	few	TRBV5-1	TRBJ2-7	CASSLARDNYEQYF	TGCGCCAGCAGCCTAGCCCGGGACAACTACGAGCAGTACTTC
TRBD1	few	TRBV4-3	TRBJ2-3	CASSPRGDRGTDTQYF	TGCGCCAGCAGCCCCCGGGGGGACAGGGGAACAGATACGCAGTATTTT
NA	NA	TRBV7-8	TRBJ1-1	CASSKRQTNTEAFF	TGTGCCAGCAGCAAGCGACAGACGAACACTGAAGCTTTCTTT
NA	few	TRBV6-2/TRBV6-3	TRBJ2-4	CASSSSTDQYF	TGTGCCAGCAGTTCATCGACAGATCAGTACTTC
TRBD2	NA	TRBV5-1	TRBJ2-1	CASSLWGGPDNEQFF	TGCGCCAGCAGCTTGTGGGGGGGACCAGACAATGAGCAGTTCTTC